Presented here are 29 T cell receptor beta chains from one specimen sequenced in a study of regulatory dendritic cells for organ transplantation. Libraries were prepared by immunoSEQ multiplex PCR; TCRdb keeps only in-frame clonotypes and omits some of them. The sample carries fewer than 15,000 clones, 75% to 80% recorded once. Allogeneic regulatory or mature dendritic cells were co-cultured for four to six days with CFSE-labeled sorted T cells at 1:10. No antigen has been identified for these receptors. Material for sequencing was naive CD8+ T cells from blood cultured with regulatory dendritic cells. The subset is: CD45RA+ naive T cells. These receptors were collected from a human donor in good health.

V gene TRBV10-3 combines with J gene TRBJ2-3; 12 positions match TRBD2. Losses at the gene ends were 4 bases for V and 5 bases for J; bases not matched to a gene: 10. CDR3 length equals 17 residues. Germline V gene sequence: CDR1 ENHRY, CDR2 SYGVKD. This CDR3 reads CAISGTSGGRRGDTQYF. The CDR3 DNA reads TGTGCCATCAGTGGAACTAGCGGGGGGAGGCGTGGAGATACGCAGTATTTT.

This chain's CDR3 is CASGTGAYYGYTF. In DNA, the CDR3 is TGCGCCAGCGGGACAGGCGCGTACTATGGCTACACCTTC. The chain is built from TRBV10-2 and TRBJ1-2, with TRBD1 identical over 8 bases. With 8 bases clipped from V and 3 bases from J, the junction kept 5 bases outside the gene matches. The CDR3 length is 13 residues. Germline V gene lookup returns CDR1 WSHSY and CDR2 SAAADI.

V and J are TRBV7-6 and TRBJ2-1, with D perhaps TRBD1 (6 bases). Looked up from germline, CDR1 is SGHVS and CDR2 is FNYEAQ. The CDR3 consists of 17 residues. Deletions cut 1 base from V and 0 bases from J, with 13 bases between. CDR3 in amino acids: CASSLEGRGVSYNEQFF. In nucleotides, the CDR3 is TGTGCCAGCAGCTTAGAGGGCAGGGGAGTCTCCTACAATGAGCAGTTCTTC.

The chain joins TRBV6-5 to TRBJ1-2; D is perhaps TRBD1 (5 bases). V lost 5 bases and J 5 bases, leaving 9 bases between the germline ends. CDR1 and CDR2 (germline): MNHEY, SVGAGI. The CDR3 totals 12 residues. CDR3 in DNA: TGTGCCAGCAGTCCCGACAGTTATGGCTACACCTTC. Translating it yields CASSPDSYGYTF.

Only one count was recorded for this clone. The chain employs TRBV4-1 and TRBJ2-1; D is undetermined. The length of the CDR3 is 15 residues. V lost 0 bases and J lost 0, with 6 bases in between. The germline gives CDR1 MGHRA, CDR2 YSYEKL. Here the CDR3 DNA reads TGCGCCAGCAGCCAAGACCCAGGCTCCTACAATGAGCAGTTCTTC. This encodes CASSQDPGSYNEQFF.

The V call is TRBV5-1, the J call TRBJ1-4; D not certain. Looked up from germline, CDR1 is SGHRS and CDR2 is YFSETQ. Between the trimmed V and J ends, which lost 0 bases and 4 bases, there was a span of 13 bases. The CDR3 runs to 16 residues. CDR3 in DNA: TGCGCCAGCAGCTTGGTTTTCGGGTTAAGTAATGAAAAACTGTTTTTT. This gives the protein CASSLVFGLSNEKLFF.

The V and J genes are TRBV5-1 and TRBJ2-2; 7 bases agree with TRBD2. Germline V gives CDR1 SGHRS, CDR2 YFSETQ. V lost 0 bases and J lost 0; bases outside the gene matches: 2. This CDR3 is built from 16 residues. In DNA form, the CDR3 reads TGCGCCAGCAGCTTGGCGCTAGCGGCGAACACCGGGGAGCTGTTTTTT. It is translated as CASSLALAANTGELFF.

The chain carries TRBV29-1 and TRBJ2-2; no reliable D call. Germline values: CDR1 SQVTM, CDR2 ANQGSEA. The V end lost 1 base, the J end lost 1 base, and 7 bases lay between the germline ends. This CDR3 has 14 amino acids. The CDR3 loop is CSVEGAGNTGELFF. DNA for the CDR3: TGCAGCGTTGAAGGTGCAGGGAACACCGGGGAGCTGTTTTTT.

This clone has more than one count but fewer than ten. The CDR3, as DNA: TGTGCCAGTAGTATCGGACAGGGGAGGTCTGGAAACACCATATATTTT. Its protein product is CASSIGQGRSGNTIYF. This rearrangement joins TRBV19 to TRBJ1-3; TRBD1 matches 9 bases. The CDR3 has 16 amino acids. The trim removed 3 bases at V and 1 base at J, leaving 4 bases unmatched. Per germline, CDR1 LNHDA and CDR2 SQIVND (reference sequence).

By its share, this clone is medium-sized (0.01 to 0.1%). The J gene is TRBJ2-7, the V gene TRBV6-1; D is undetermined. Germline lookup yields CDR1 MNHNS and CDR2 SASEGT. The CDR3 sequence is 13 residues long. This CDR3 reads CVPVMRMEWEQYF. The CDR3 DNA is TGTGTCCCCGTCATGCGGATGGAGTGGGAGCAGTACTTC.

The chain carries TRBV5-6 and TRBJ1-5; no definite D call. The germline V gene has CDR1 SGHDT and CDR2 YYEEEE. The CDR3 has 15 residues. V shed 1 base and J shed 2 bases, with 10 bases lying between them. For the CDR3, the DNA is TGTGCCAGCAGCTTGTTTCCGCAGGGCAATCAGCCCCAGCATTTT. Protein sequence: CASSLFPQGNQPQHF.

CDR3 bases: TGCGCCAGCAGCCAAGACGACAGGGTTGGGAATGAGCAGTTCTTC. Its protein product is CASSQDDRVGNEQFF. The V call is TRBV4-3, the J call TRBJ2-1, with 7 bases lining up with TRBD1. CDR3 length: 15 residues. Germline V gene sequence: CDR1 LGHNA, CDR2 YSLEER. V trimming: 0 bases; J trimming: 7 bases; junction bases outside the gene matches: 6.

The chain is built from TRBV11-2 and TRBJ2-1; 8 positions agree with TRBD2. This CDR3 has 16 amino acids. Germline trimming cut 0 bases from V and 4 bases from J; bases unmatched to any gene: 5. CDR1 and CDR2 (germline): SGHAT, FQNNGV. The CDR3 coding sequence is TGTGCCAGCAGCTTAGATCCGAGACTAGCGTACAATGAGCAGTTCTTC. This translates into CASSLDPRLAYNEQFF.

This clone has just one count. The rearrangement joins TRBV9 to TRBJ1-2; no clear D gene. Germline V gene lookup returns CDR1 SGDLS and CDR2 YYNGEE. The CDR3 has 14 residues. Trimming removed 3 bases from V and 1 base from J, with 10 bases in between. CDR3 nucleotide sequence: TGTGCCAGCAGCGCCTCCGGACTTAACTATGGCTACACCTTC. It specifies CASSASGLNYGYTF.

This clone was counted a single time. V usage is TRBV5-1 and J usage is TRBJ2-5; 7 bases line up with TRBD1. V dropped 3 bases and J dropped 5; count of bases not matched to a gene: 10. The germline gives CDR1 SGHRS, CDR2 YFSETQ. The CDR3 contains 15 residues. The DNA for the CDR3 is TGCGCCAGCAGCTCCGGGGCCAGGGGGATGGAGACCCAGTACTTC. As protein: CASSSGARGMETQYF.

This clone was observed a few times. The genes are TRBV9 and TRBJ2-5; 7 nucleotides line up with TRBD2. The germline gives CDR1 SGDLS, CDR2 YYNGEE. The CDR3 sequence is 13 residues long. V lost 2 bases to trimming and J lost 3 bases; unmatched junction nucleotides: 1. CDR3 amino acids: CASSVGGKETQYF. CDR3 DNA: TGTGCCAGCAGCGTCGGGGGGAAAGAGACCCAGTACTTC.

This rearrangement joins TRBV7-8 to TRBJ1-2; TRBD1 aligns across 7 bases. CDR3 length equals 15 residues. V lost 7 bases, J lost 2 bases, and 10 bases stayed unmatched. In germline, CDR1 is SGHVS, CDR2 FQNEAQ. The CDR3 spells CASTRLGDRNYGYTF. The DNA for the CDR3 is TGTGCCAGCACCCGACTCGGGGACAGAAACTATGGCTACACCTTC.

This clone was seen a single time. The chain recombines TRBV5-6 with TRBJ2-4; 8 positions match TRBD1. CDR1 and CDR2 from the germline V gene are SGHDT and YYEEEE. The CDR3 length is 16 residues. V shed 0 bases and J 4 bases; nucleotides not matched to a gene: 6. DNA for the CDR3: TGTGCCAGCAGCTTGGTTGGGACAGGAACAAAAAACATTCAGTACTTC. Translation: CASSLVGTGTKNIQYF.

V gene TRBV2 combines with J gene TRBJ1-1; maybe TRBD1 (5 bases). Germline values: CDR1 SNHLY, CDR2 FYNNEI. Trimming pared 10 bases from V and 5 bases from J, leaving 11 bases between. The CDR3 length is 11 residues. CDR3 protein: CATRGETEAFF. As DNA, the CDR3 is TGTGCCACAAGGGGTGAGACTGAAGCTTTCTTT.

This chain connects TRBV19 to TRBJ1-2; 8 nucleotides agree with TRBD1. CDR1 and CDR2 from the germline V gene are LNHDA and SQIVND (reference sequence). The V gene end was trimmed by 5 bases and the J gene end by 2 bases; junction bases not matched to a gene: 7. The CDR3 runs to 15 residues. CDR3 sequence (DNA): TGTGCCAGTAGTCCCCGGACAGGGACGAACTATGGCTACACCTTC. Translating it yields CASSPRTGTNYGYTF. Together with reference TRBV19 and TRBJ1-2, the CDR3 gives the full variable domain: DGGITQSPKYLFRKEGQNVTLSCEQNLNHDAMYWYRQDPGQGLRLIYYSQIVNDFQKGDIAEGYSVSREKKESFPLTVTSAQKNPTAFYLCASSPRTGTNYGYTFGSGTRLTVV.

CDR3 protein: CASSDEGARNTEAFF. CDR3 in DNA: TGCGCCAGCAGTGATGAGGGGGCAAGGAACACTGAAGCTTTCTTT. The V call is TRBV10-2, the J call TRBJ1-1, with 7 positions matching TRBD1. Germline V gene sequence: CDR1 WSHSY, CDR2 SAAADI. V was pared by 3 bases and J by 1 base, with 5 bases of the junction left unmatched. The CDR3 is 15 residues long.

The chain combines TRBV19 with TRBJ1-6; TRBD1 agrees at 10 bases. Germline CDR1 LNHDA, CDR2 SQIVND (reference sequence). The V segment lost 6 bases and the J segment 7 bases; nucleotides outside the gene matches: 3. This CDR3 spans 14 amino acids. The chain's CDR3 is CASSVDRGNSPLHF. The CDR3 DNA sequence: TGTGCCAGTAGCGTGGACAGGGGGAATTCACCCCTCCACTTT. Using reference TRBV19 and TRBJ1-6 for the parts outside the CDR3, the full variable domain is DGGITQSPKYLFRKEGQNVTLSCEQNLNHDAMYWYRQDPGQGLRLIYYSQIVNDFQKGDIAEGYSVSREKKESFPLTVTSAQKNPTAFYLCASSVDRGNSPLHFGNGTRLTVT.

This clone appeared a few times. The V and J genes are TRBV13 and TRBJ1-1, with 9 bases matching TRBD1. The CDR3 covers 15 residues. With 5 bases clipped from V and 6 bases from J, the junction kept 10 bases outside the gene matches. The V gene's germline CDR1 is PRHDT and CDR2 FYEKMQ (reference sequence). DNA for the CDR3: TGTGCCAGCAGCGTGTCCGGGACAGGGAATGCTGAAGCTTTCTTT. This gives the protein CASSVSGTGNAEAFF.

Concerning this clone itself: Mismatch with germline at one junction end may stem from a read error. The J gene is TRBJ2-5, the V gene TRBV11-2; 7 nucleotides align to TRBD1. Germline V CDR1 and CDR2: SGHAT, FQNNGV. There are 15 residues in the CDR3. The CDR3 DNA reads TGTGCCAGCAGCCTAGAGTATAGGGGGCTGGAGACCCAGTACTTC. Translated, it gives CASSLEYRGLETQYF.

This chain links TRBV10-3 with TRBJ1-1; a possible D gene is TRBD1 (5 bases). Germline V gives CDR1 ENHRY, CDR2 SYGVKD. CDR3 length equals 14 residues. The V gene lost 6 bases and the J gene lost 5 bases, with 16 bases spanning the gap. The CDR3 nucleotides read TGTGCCATCAGGGGGGAGGGGACGAGGACTGAAGCTTTCTTT. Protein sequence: CAIRGEGTRTEAFF.

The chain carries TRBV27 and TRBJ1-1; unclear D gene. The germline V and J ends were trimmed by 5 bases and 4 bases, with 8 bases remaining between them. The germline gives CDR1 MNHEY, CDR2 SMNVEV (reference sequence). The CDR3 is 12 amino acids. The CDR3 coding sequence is TGTGCCAGCAGTACGGGAGCCACTGAAGCTTTCTTT. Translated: CASSTGATEAFF.

The CDR3 sequence: CASSPGTNYRGNNEKLFF. The CDR3 nucleotides read TGTGCCAGCTCACCAGGGACCAACTACAGGGGTAATAATGAAAAACTGTTTTTT. The chain has TRBV18 and TRBJ1-4; 7 nucleotides match TRBD1. J lost 4 bases, V lost 2 bases, and 13 bases had no gene match. This CDR3 has 18 residues. Germline V gene lookup returns CDR1 KGHSH and CDR2 LQKENI.

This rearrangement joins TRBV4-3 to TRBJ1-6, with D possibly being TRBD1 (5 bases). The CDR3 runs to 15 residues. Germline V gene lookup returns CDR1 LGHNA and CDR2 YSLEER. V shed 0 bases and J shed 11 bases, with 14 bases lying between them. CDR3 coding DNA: TGCGCCAGCAGCCAAGACAGGGTGGCGAATCCACCCCTCCACTTT. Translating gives CASSQDRVANPPLHF.

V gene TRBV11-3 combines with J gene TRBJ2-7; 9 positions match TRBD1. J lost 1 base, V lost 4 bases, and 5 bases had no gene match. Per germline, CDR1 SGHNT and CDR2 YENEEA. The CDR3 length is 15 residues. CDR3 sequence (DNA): TGTGCCAGCAGCTCCCGGGACAGGGATTCCTACGAGCAGTACTTC. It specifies CASSSRDRDSYEQYF.